This T cell receptor beta chain was sequenced during a study of cytomegalovirus exposure and HLA in healthy donors. Whole-study results and caveats: A few chains linked to CMV were shown in vitro to be specific for CMV antigens.

Clones were read by immunoSEQ multiplex PCR, and TCRdb kept only the in-frame ones, dropping some. Among tens of thousands of clones, roughly 95% were seen once, and the ten largest hold 4.5%. CDR3 length: 15 residues. Trimming cost V 6 bases and J 5 bases; bases outside gene matches: 10. Germline CDR1 MDHEN, CDR2 SYDVKM. A word on this clone: Its matching antigen is unknown.

The specimen sequenced was PBMCs. This chain connects TRBV28 to TRBJ2-5; 9 bases agree with TRBD2. The receptor was derived from a woman aged 18-29 years in good health and CMV-seropositive. The CDR3 is CASRASGIVGETQYF. CDR3 coding DNA: TGTGCCAGCAGGGCTAGCGGGATAGTTGGGGAGACCCAGTACTTC.